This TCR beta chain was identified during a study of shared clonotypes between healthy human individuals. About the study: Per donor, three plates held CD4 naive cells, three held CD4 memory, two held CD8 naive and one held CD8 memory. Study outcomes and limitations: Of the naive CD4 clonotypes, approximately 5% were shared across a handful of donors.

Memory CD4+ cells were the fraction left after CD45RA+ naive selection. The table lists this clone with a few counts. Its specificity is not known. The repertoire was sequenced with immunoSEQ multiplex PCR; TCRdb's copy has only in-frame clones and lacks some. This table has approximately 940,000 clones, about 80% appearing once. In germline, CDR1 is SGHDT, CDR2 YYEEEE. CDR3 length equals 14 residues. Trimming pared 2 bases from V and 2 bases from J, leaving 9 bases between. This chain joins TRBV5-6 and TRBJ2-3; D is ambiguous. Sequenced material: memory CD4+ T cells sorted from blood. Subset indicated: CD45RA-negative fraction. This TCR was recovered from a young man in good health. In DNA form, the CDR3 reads TGTGCCAGCAGCTTTAGTTTCCACACAGATACGCAGTATTTT. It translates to CASSFSFHTDTQYF. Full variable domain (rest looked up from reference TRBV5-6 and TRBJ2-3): DAGVTQSPTHLIKTRGQQVTLRCSPKSGHDTVSWYQQALGQGPQFIFQYYEEEERQRGNFPDRFSGHQFPNYSSELNVNALLLGDSALYLCASSFSFHTDTQYFGPGTRLTVL.